This T cell receptor (beta chain) stems from a study of resident and recirculating memory T cells in vitiligo. Study background: The samples were homogenized without cell sorting before genomic DNA extraction.

The protocol was immunoSEQ multiplex PCR, while the TCRdb copy is restricted to in-frame clones and leaves out a portion. The data contain 70,000 to 85,000 clones, about 89% of them singletons. Patients' lesions had not changed for the previous 6 months. Trimming pared 3 bases from V and 0 bases from J, leaving 12 bases between. Germline lookup yields CDR1 KGHSH and CDR2 LQKENI. CDR3 length: 16 residues. The chain recombines TRBV18 with TRBJ1-3; D is unresolved. The sample comprised blood. The sequence was collected from a male donor with vitiligo. This chain's CDR3 is CASSPVRQNSGNTIYF. In DNA form, the CDR3 reads TGTGCCAGCTCACCCGTCAGGCAGAACTCTGGAAACACCATATATTTT.